This TCR beta chain was recovered during a study of PD-L1 blockade in urothelial cancer. Turning to the study itself: Intravenous atezolizumab, 1,200 mg every 3 weeks, was begun by patients around 2014.

Time point noted: pretreatment peripheral blood. In this sample, this clone turned up once. With V trimmed by 2 bases and J by 3 bases, 1 base remained unmatched. The CDR3 has 14 residues. The germline V gene encodes CDR1 LGHNT and CDR2 FRNRAP. Libraries were prepared by immunoSEQ multiplex PCR; TCRdb keeps only in-frame clonotypes and omits some of them. The sample includes more than 35,000 clones, about 82% of them seen just once. This sequence was found in an elderly man with urothelial cancer. This chain links TRBV12-5 with TRBJ1-3; 7 positions match TRBD1. Sequences were derived from PBMCs, sampled around atezolizumab (anti-PD-L1) treatment. CDR3 residues: CASGLRQGGNTIYF. The CDR3, as DNA: TGTGCTAGTGGTTTGCGACAGGGTGGAAACACCATATATTTT.